This record covers a single TCR beta chain. Its antigen is still unknown. The data are from a study of OX40 agonist ivuxolimab in advanced cancers. Study-level background: Patients got intravenous ivuxolimab at 0.01 to 10 mg/kg every 2 weeks. Study observations and caveats: Not determined was the antigen specificity of the expanded peripheral T cells. CD8+ T cells were the subset that, on average, had more expanded clones than CD4+.

The CDR3 extends over 14 amino acids. CDR1 LNHDA and CDR2 SQIVND come from the germline V gene (reference sequence). With 6 bases clipped from V and 8 bases from J, the junction kept 5 bases outside the gene matches. Measured with immunoSEQ multiplex PCR; TCRdb has only the in-frame clones, and not every one. The sample lists about 42,000 clones; 70% to 90% were seen once. The receptor comes from an adult with an advanced solid tumor such as melanoma, head and neck, liver or kidney cancer. This chain links TRBV19 with TRBJ2-1; 12 positions agree with TRBD1. The sequenced sample was CD4+ or CD8+ T cells sorted from blood, obtained in a trial of the OX40 agonist ivuxolimab. The CDR3 nucleotides are TGTGCCAGTAGCCCGGGACAGGGGGCCGATGAGCAGTTCTTC. Translated, it gives CASSPGQGADEQFF.